The rows below give T cell receptor beta chains drawn from one sample of a study of cytomegalovirus exposure and HLA in healthy donors. TCRdb's copy holds only in-frame clones and misses some; the assay was immunoSEQ multiplex PCR. The profile covers about 200,000 clones, with approximately 86% appearing a single time and around 0.3% taken by the ten largest. The specimen sequenced was PBMCs. The receptor set was obtained from a woman between 25 and 40 years old in good health and CMV-seronegative. Each CDR3 is given with its conserved first and last residue. D genes are given only for firm matches. Not all rows give a size; the values are once, few, many and, for expanded clones, a class.

>.|.|TRBJ2-3|TRBV6-1
TGTGCCAGCAAGGAGGGTCTGGATACGCAGTATTTT
CASKEGLDTQYF
>.|.|TRBJ1-1|TRBV19
TGTGCCAGTAGTATTTACGGGGATGAAGCTTTCTTT
CASSIYGDEAFF
>TRBD2|.|TRBJ2-6|TRBV9
TGTGCCAGCAGCGTAGGGGGGGGAGGGGCCAACGTCCTGACTTTC
CASSVGGGGANVLTF
>TRBD1|.|TRBJ2-7|TRBV7-6
TGTGCCAGCAGCACGCCGGGACAGGGAAACTACGAGCAGTACTTC
CASSTPGQGNYEQYF
>TRBD2|.|TRBJ2-5|TRBV7-2
TGTGCCAGCAGCTCCACGGGACTATCCAGTACCCAGTACTTC
CASSSTGLSSTQYF
>TRBD2|.|TRBJ2-5|TRBV4-2
TGTGCCAGCAGCCAAGGGCTGGTGCGGGGGGCAGGGGAGACCCAGTACTTC
CASSQGLVRGAGETQYF
>.|once|TRBJ2-2|TRBV29-1
TGCAGCGCCTCCTACGGGAGCGTAAACACCGGGGAGCTGTTTTTT
CSASYGSVNTGELFF
>.|.|TRBJ2-5|TRBV6-1
TGTGCCAGCACCCCTGGCGGGTCCCGAGAGACCCAGTACTTC
CASTPGGSRETQYF
>.|.|TRBJ2-2|TRBV27
TGTGCCAGCACCCTGACCTTCGGGGGGGAGCTGTTTTTT
CASTLTFGGELFF
>.|.|TRBJ1-1|TRBV7-3
TGTGCCAGCAGCTTAACGGGGCAGCTTGAAGCTTTCTTT
CASSLTGQLEAFF
>.|.|TRBJ2-1|TRBV2
TGTGCCAGCAGTGAAGTCGGGAGTCGGGGCTATGAGCAGTTCTTC
CASSEVGSRGYEQFF
>.|.|TRBJ2-5|TRBV18
TGTGCCAGCTCACCAGGACGCGGGGGCGAAGAGACCCAGTACTTC
CASSPGRGGEETQYF
>TRBD2|.|TRBJ2-1|TRBV7-9
TGTGCCAGCAGAAGGGTCGGACTAGCGGGAGGGCTTTACAATGAGCAGTTCTTC
CASRRVGLAGGLYNEQFF
>.|.|TRBJ2-3|TRBV10-3
TGTGCCATCGGGCAGGGGGGCGAGACAGATACGCAGTATTTT
CAIGQGGETDTQYF
>.|.|TRBJ2-1|TRBV9
TGTGCCAGCAGCGTAGGTAGCGGATACAATGAGCAGTTCTTC
CASSVGSGYNEQFF
>.|.|TRBJ2-7|TRBV11-2
TGTGCCAGCAGCTTAGATAAGACTAATCCTTCCTACGAGCAGTACTTC
CASSLDKTNPSYEQYF
>TRBD1|.|TRBJ1-3|TRBV4-1
TGCGCCAGCAGCCAGGTCGGGACAGACGGAAACACCATATATTTT
CASSQVGTDGNTIYF
>.|.|TRBJ2-1|TRBV28
TGTGCCAGCAGGCAGCGGGCAATTTACAATGAGCAGTTCTTC
CASRQRAIYNEQFF
>.|.|TRBJ2-3|TRBV19
TGTGCCAGTAGTAGAGAAGGGAGAGATACGCAGTATTTT
CASSREGRDTQYF
>.|.|TRBJ1-4|TRBV5-1
TGCGCCAGCAGCTTGGGGACAGATTTTGCAACTAATGAAAAACTGTTTTTT
CASSLGTDFATNEKLFF
>.|.|TRBJ2-7|TRBV6-6
TGTGCCAGCAGTTTAGACAGAGATCTGGGGGAGCAGTACTTC
CASSLDRDLGEQYF
>TRBD1|.|TRBJ2-1|TRBV29-1
TGCAGCGTCGGGACAGGGAACTACAATGAGCAGTTCTTC
CSVGTGNYNEQFF
>TRBD2|.|TRBJ2-5|TRBV2
TGTGCCAGCAGTGACACGGGAGGCCAAGAGACCCAGTACTTC
CASSDTGGQETQYF
>.|.|TRBJ2-1|TRBV6-1
TGTGCCAGCAGTCCCAGGCGGGTATACAATGAGCAGTTCTTC
CASSPRRVYNEQFF
>TRBD1|.|TRBJ2-3|TRBV6-4
TGTGCCAGCAGTGAGAGCCAGGGGGCGACAGATACGCAGTATTTT
CASSESQGATDTQYF
>TRBD1|.|TRBJ2-2|TRBV19
TGTGCCAGTAAAACCGGGACAGGTGTGACCGGGGAGCTGTTTTTT
CASKTGTGVTGELFF
>TRBD1|.|TRBJ2-7|TRBV4-1
TGCGCCAGCAGCCAAGTGGGACAGACCCACGAGCAGTACTTC
CASSQVGQTHEQYF
>TRBD1|.|TRBJ2-7|TRBV27
TGTGCCAGCAGTACCACCCCGGGACAGGGGAGGTTATACGAGCAGTACTTC
CASSTTPGQGRLYEQYF
>.|few|TRBJ2-2|TRBV7-8
TGTGCCAGCAGCTTAGTTACGGAAACTACCACCGGGGAGCTGTTTTTT
CASSLVTETTTGELFF
>TRBD2|.|TRBJ2-2|TRBV6-6
TGTGCCAGCAGTTCAAAGGGACTAGCGGGAACCGGGGAGCTGTTTTTT
CASSSKGLAGTGELFF
>.|.|TRBJ1-2|TRBV29-1
TGCAGCGTCGAAGGGGCATACTATGGCTACACCTTC
CSVEGAYYGYTF
>.|.|TRBJ1-2|TRBV18
TGTGCCAGCTCACCGGCACAGGCGCAAAGGGGCTACACCTTC
CASSPAQAQRGYTF
>.|.|TRBJ1-2|TRBV10-3
TGTGCCATCAGTGATACAGGGCTCGGCTACACCTTC
CAISDTGLGYTF
>.|once|TRBJ1-1|TRBV9
TGTGCCACCCCTCAGTCCGGGGGTACTGAAGCTTTCTTT
CATPQSGGTEAFF
>TRBD1|.|TRBJ2-2|TRBV28
TGTGCCAGCAGTGAGACAGGGGGCATCACCGGGGAGCTGTTTTTT
CASSETGGITGELFF
>.|.|TRBJ1-5|TRBV28
TGTGCCAGCAGTCCCTCCCCTTATCAGCCCCAGCATTTT
CASSPSPYQPQHF
>.|.|TRBJ2-7|TRBV11-1
TGTGCCAGCAGCGCGGATGGATACGAGCAGTACTTC
CASSADGYEQYF
>TRBD1|.|TRBJ1-2|TRBV6-6
TGTGCCAGCACTAGGGACAGGGCTAACTATGGCTACACCTTC
CASTRDRANYGYTF
>.|.|TRBJ1-2|TRBV5-1
TGCGCCAGCAGCCTGCACAGGGCCGGGCGCTACACCTTC
CASSLHRAGRYTF
>.|.|TRBJ2-2|TRBV7-3
TGTGCCAGCAGCCGTACCGCAGGCGCGGGCACCGGGGAGCTGTTTTTT
CASSRTAGAGTGELFF
>.|once|TRBJ2-7|TRBV28
TGTGCCAGCAGTTTACGGGACAAGTTCTACGAGCAGTACTTC
CASSLRDKFYEQYF
>.|.|TRBJ2-2|TRBV30
TGTGCCTGGAGTATTACTAGCTGGTCCGGGGAGCTGTTTTTT
CAWSITSWSGELFF
>.|.|TRBJ2-6|TRBV25-1
TGTGCCAGCAGTGAAATTTCAGGGGCCAACGTCCTGACTTTC
CASSEISGANVLTF
>TRBD2|.|TRBJ2-5|TRBV5-8
TGTGCCAGCAGCTTTTACTCGACTAGCGGGATCGAGACCCAGTACTTC
CASSFYSTSGIETQYF
>TRBD1|once|TRBJ2-5|TRBV5-1
TGCGCCAGCAGCCGGGCCAGGGGGCACGAGACCCAGTACTTC
CASSRARGHETQYF
>.|.|TRBJ1-5|TRBV6-1
TGTGCCAGCAGTGGATTCGAGGATCAGCCCCAGCATTTT
CASSGFEDQPQHF
>.|.|TRBJ1-2|TRBV9
TGTGCCAGCAGCGTATCGGAGGGCGCGGGCTATGGCTACACCTTC
CASSVSEGAGYGYTF
>.|.|TRBJ1-1|TRBV6-5
TGTGCCAGCAGTGAGGCAGGGCGGATAAAAGAAGCTTTCTTT
CASSEAGRIKEAFF
>TRBD2|.|TRBJ2-5|TRBV5-4
TGTGCCAGCAGAAGAGATTCCGGGAGGGAGACCCAGTACTTC
CASRRDSGRETQYF
>.|.|TRBJ2-2|TRBV9
TGTGCCAGCAGCTTAAGGACTAACACCGGGGAGCTGTTTTTT
CASSLRTNTGELFF
>TRBD1|once|TRBJ1-2|TRBV28
TGTGCCAGCAAGGACAGGGACACCTATGGCTACACCTTC
CASKDRDTYGYTF
>.|once|TRBJ2-3|TRBV12-2
TGTGCAAGTCGCTTTAGGGTTGATGTTGGGGCACTAACAGATACGCAGTATTTT
CASRFRVDVGALTDTQYF
>TRBD2|.|TRBJ2-5|TRBV15
TGTGCCACCAGCAGAGGCGGGAGGGCAGAGACCCAGTACTTC
CATSRGGRAETQYF
>TRBD2|.|TRBJ2-3|TRBV10-2
TGCGCCAGCATGTCGGGACTAGCGGGAGGGCCTGGCACAGATACGCAGTATTTT
CASMSGLAGGPGTDTQYF
>.|.|TRBJ2-3|TRBV7-8
TGTGCCAGCAGCTTTGGCCTACAGAGTGGGGGCGTTAGGTATTTT
CASSFGLQSGGVRYF
>.|few|TRBJ1-1|TRBV6-5
TGTGCCACCAGGCGGGCGACTGAAGCTTTCTTT
CATRRATEAFF
>.|.|TRBJ2-1|TRBV4-2
TGTGCCAGCAGCCAAGATCCGGGATTAGCTTCCAATGAGCAGTTCTTC
CASSQDPGLASNEQFF
>.|.|TRBJ1-1|TRBV6-5
TGTGCCAGCAGACCCCCGGTCGGGGAAGCTTTCTTT
CASRPPVGEAFF
>TRBD2|once|TRBJ2-3|TRBV10-2
TGCGCCAGCAGCCCAGCGGGGAGCTCAGATACGCAGTATTTT
CASSPAGSSDTQYF
>TRBD2|.|TRBJ2-3|TRBV28
TGTGCCAGCAGTTTTAGCGGGAGAATCACAGATACGCAGTATTTT
CASSFSGRITDTQYF